Below, one TCR beta chain is given with its context. The antigen remains unidentified. CDR3 length: 14 residues. The germline gives CDR1 KGHSH, CDR2 LQKENI. V gave up 1 base and J gave up 7 bases, with 13 bases separating them. These data originate in a study of T cell repertoires in cytomegalovirus infection. Study-level background: Both recently identified HLA-C-restricted and well-studied HLA-B-restricted CMV epitopes were used in the study. It can be stated that public TCR beta signatures indicated CMV infection as well as a matching HLA type. Study results and caveats: Identification of carriers of CMV plus the relevant HLA was performed using cumulative public TCR beta family frequency. In two of eight donors, the top clonotype was HLA-C-restricted CMV-specific.

MiXCR, applied by TCRdb to the reads, yields one record per CDR3 protein. The sample comprises about 900,000 distinct CDR3 sequences, approximately 30% of which are singletons, and roughly 13% rests with the top ten. This TCR derives from a human donor in good health (CMV status not recorded). Some clones in this sample may be carry-over from other donors' samples. The V gene is TRBV18, the J gene TRBJ1-1, with D possibly being TRBD1 (6 bases). The specimen comprised cultured CD8+ T cells from PBMCs, sampled from culture after CMV antigen stimulation. The CDR3 spells CASSPRQERVEAFF. The CDR3 nucleotides are TGTGCCAGCTCACCACGACAGGAGCGGGTTGAAGCTTTCTTT.